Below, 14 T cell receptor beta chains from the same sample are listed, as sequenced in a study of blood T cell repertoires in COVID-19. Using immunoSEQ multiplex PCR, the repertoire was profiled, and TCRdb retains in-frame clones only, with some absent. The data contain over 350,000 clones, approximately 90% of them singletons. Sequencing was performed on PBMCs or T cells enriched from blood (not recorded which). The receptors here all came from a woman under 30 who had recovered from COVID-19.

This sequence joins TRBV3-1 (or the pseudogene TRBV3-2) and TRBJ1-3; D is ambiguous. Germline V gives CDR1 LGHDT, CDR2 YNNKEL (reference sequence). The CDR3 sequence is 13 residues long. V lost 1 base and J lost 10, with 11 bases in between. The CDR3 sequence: CASSQGRVDTIYF. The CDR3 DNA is TGTGCCAGCAGCCAAGGTCGGGTGGATACCATATATTTT.

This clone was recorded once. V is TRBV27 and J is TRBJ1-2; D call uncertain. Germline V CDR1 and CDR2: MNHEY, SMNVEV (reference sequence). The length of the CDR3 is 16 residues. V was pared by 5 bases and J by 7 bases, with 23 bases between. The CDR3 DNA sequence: TGTGCCAGCAGTCCGAGCCCGTCTGGCGGCCGGGGTGGCTACACCTTC. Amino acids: CASSPSPSGGRGGYTF.

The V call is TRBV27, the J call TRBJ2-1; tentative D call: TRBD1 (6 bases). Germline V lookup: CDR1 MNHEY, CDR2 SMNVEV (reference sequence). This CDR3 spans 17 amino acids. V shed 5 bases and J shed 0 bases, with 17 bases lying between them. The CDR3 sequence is CASSPQGTVSSYNEQFF. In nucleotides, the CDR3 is TGTGCCAGCAGTCCCCAGGGGACGGTGAGCTCCTACAATGAGCAGTTCTTC.

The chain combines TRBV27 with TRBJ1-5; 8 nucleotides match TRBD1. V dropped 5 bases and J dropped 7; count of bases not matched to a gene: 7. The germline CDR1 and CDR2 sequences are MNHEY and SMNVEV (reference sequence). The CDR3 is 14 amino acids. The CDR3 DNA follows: TGTGCCAGCAGTCTCGGACAGGGCAGACAGCCCCAGCATTTT. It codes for CASSLGQGRQPQHF.

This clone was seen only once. In DNA form, the CDR3 reads TGTGCCAGCAGTTACCCTGACAGGGGATACTATGGCTACACCTTC. This translates into CASSYPDRGYYGYTF. The J gene is TRBJ1-2, the V gene TRBV6-5; 8 bases are shared with TRBD1. The CDR3 contains 15 residues. The germline gives CDR1 MNHEY, CDR2 SVGAGI. V gave up 2 bases and J gave up 3 bases; unmatched junction bases: 5.

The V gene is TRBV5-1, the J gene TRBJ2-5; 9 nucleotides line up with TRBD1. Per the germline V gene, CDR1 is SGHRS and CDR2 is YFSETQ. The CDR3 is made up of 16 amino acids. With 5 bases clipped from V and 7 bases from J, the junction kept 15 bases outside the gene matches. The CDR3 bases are TGCGCCAGCAGGGTTTCCGGGACAGGGCTATATGCGACCCAGTACTTC. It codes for CASRVSGTGLYATQYF.

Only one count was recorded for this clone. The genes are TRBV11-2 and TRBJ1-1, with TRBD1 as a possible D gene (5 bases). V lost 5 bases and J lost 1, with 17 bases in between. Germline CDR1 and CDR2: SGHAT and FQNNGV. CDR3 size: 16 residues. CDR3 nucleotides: TGTGCCAGCAGCCCCGACAGCCAACTCTCGAACACTGAAGCTTTCTTT. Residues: CASSPDSQLSNTEAFF. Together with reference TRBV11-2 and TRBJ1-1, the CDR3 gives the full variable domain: EAGVAQSPRYKIIEKRQSVAFWCNPISGHATLYWYQQILGQGPKLLIQFQNNGVVDDSQLPKDRFSAERLKGVDSTLKIQPAKLEDSAVYLCASSPDSQLSNTEAFFGQGTRLTVV.

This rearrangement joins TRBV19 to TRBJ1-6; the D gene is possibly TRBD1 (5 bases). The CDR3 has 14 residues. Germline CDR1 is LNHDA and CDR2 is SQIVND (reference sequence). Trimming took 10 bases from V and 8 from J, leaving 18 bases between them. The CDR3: CATSDGGAYSPLHF. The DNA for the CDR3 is TGTGCCACCTCGGACGGCGGGGCGTATTCACCCCTCCACTTT.

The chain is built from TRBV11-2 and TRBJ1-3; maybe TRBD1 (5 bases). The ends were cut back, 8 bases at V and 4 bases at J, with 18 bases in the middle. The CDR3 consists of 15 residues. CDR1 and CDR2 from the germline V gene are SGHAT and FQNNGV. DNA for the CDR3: TGTGCCAGCTTCGGGGGGGGTCCGCAAGGAAACACCATATATTTT. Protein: CASFGGGPQGNTIYF.

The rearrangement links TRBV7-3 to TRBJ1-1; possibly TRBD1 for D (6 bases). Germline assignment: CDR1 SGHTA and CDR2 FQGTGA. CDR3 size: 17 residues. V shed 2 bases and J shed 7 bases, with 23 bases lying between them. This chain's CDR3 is CASSLGPVRGAFSEAFF. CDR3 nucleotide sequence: TGTGCCAGCAGCTTAGGCCCCGTACGGGGGGCCTTTAGTGAAGCTTTCTTT.

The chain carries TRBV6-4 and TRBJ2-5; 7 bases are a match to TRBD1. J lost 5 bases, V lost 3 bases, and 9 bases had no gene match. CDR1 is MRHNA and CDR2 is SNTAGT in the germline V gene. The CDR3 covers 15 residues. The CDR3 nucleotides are TGTGCCAGCAGTGAGGGTAACAGGGGTGGTGAGACCCAGTACTTC. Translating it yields CASSEGNRGGETQYF.

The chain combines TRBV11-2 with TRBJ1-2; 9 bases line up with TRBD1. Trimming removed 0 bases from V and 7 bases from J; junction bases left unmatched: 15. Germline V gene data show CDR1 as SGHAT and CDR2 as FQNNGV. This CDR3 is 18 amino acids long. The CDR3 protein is CASSLDFAGTGREVGYTF. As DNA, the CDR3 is TGTGCCAGCAGCTTAGATTTTGCTGGGACAGGGAGGGAAGTTGGCTACACCTTC.

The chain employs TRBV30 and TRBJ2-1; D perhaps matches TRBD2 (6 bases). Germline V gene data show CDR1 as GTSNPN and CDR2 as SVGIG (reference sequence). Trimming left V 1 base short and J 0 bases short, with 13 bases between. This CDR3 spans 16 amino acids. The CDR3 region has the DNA TGTGCCTGGAGTGCCCGACTAGGGAGCTCCTACAATGAGCAGTTCTTC. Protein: CAWSARLGSSYNEQFF.

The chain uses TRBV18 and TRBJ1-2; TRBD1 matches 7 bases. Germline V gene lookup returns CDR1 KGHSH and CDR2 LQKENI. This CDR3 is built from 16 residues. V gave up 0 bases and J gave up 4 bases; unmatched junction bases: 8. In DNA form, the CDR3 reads TGTGCCAGCTCACCACCGAAAACAGGGGCGCGCTATGGCTACACCTTC. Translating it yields CASSPPKTGARYGYTF.